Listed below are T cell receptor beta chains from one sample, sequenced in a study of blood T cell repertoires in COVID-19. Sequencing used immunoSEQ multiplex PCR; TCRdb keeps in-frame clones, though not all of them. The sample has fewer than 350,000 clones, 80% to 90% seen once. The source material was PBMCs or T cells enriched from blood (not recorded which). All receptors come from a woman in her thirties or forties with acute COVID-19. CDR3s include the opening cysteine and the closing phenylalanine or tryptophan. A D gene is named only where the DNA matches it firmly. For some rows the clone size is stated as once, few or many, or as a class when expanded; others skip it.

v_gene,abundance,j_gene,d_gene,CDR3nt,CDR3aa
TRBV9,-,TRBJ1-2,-,TGTGCCAGCAGCGTAGGTAACCTAAACTATGGCTACACCTTC,CASSVGNLNYGYTF
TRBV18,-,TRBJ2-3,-,TGTGCCAGCTCACCAGATTTAGCGCCCACAGATACGCAGTATTTT,CASSPDLAPTDTQYF
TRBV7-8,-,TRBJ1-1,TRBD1,TGTGCCAGCAGCTTAGGGACAGGGGGGACGAGCCTAGCTTTCTTT,CASSLGTGGTSLAFF
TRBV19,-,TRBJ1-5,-,TGTGCCAGTAGTATGGGTATCGGGGGGCCGGGAAATCAGCCCCAGCATTTT,CASSMGIGGPGNQPQHF
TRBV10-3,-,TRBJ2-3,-,TGTGCCATCAGTGAGTCGATTGGCGGGGCCGCCGGGACTCTGACAGCAGATACGCAGTATTTT,CAISESIGGAAGTLTADTQYF
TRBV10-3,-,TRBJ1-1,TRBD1,TGTGCCACCACCAGGGGGTTCGAAGCTTTCTTT,CATTRGFEAFF
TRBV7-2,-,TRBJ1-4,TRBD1,TGTGCCAGCAGCCGGACAGGGTTGAATGAAAAACTGTTTTTT,CASSRTGLNEKLFF
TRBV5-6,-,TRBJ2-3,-,TGTGCCAGCAGCTTGGGCTACGGGGACTGGGGGGCAGATACGCAGTATTTT,CASSLGYGDWGADTQYF
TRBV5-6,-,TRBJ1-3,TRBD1,TGTGCCAGCAGCGTACAGGGGCCCCTACGGGACACCATATATTTT,CASSVQGPLRDTIYF
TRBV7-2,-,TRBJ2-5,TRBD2,TGTGCCAGCAGCTCCCAAGGGACTAGCGATCTAGGGACCCAGTACTTC,CASSSQGTSDLGTQYF
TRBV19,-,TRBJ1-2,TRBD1,TGTGCCAGTAGCCCGGGACAGGCGGACGGTGGCTACACCTTC,CASSPGQADGGYTF
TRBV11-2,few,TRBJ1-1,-,TGTGCCAGCAGTCTAACAGACAGGAACACTGAAGCTTTCTTT,CASSLTDRNTEAFF
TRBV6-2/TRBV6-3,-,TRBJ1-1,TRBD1,TGTGCCAGCAGTTACGTTACCACAGGGGTGAGGTTCGCTGAAGCTTTCTTT,CASSYVTTGVRFAEAFF
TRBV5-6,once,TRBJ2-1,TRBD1,TGTGCCAGCAGCTTGGCCCCAGGGGGCCACAATGAGCAGTTCTTC,CASSLAPGGHNEQFF
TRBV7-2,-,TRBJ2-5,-,TGTGCCAGCAGCCGCAGGAGGGACCAAGAGACCCAGTACTTC,CASSRRRDQETQYF
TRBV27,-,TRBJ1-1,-,TGTGCCAGCAGGGGCTTGGGGTTCTGGGGGCTTTCGGACACTGAAGCTTTCTTT,CASRGLGFWGLSDTEAFF
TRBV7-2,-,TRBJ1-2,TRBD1,TGTGCCAGCAGCGGAGGGACAGGGGGCTATGGCTACACCTTC,CASSGGTGGYGYTF
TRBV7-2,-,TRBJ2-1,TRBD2,TGTGCCAGCAGCTTAAAGGGACTAGCCTCGGGCAATGAGCAGTTCTTC,CASSLKGLASGNEQFF
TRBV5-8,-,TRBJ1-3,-,TGTGCCAGCAGCTTTGGCCTCGTCTACTCCGGGAACACCATATATTTT,CASSFGLVYSGNTIYF
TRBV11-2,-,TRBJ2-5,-,TGTGCCAGCAGCCCGGGGGAGGTTGAGACCCAGTACTTC,CASSPGEVETQYF
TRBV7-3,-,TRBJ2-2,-,TGTGCCAGCAGCTTAACGTTGGCGGGGGCGGGGAACACCGGGGAGCTGTTTTTT,CASSLTLAGAGNTGELFF
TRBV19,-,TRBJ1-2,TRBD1,TGTGCCAGTAGTATAGTTTTCAGGGGGCTGCGTGGCTACACCTTC,CASSIVFRGLRGYTF
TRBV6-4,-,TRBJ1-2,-,TGTGCCAGCAGTGTCTTCCCAGGGCCCTATGGCTACACCTTC,CASSVFPGPYGYTF
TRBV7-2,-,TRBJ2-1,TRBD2,TGTGCCAGCAGCTTAGCAGCGCGAGGGCTAGCGGAGAATGAGCAGTTCTTC,CASSLAARGLAENEQFF
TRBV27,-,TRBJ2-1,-,TGTGCCAGCAGTTTATCGTACGGAGGGGGCACTAGCTACAATGAGCAGTTCTTC,CASSLSYGGGTSYNEQFF
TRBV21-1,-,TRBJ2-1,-,TGTGCCAGCAGCAAAGAGAAGCTAGCGATCTCCTACAATGAGCAGTTCTTC,CASSKEKLAISYNEQFF
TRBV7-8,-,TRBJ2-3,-,TGTGCCAGCAGCATCGGCACAGATACGCAGTATTTT,CASSIGTDTQYF
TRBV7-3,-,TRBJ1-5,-,TGTGCCAGCAGCTCAAAACCGGGAAGACCCGCCTGGACGCCCCAGCATTTT,CASSSKPGRPAWTPQHF
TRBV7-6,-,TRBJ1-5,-,TGTGCCAGCAGCTTAGCTCCCTATCAGCCCCAGCATTTT,CASSLAPYQPQHF
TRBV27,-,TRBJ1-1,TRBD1,TGTGCCAGCAAAAGTTTCTTCCAGGGGGAGACTGAAGCTTTCTTT,CASKSFFQGETEAFF
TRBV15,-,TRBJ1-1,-,TGTGCCACCAGCAGAGGGGGGGGAGGAACGAACACTGAAGCTTTCTTT,CATSRGGGGTNTEAFF
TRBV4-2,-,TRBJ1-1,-,TGTGCCAGCAGCCATACAAGGGGGGGGCCTGAAGCTTTCTTT,CASSHTRGGPEAFF
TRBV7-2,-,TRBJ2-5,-,TGTGCCAGCAGCTTACAGGGGAAAGAAGAGACCCAGTACTTC,CASSLQGKEETQYF
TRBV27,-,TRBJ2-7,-,TGTGCCAGCAGTCTAGCCCCCGGGGGTACCGGCTCCTACGAGCAGTACTTC,CASSLAPGGTGSYEQYF
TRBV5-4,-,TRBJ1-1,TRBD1,TGTGCCAGCAGCCCGGACAGGGGAAGGCGGACTGAAGCTTTCTTT,CASSPDRGRRTEAFF
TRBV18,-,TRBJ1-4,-,TGTGCCAGCTCACCACCGTGGGGCGGTGAAAAACTGTTTTTT,CASSPPWGGEKLFF
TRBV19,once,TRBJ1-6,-,TGTGCCAGCCGAGCCGGGAATATTAATTCACCCCTCCACTTT,CASRAGNINSPLHF
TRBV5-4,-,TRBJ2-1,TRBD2,TGTGCCAGCAGCCCCAGGGACTACAACAATGAGCAGTTCTTC,CASSPRDYNNEQFF
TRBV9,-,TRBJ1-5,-,TGTGCCAGCAATAGCTCCGGGAGGAGCAATCAGCCCCAGCATTTT,CASNSSGRSNQPQHF
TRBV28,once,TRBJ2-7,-,TGTGCCAGCAGTGTAAGCAGGGTTTCCTACGAGCAGTACTTC,CASSVSRVSYEQYF
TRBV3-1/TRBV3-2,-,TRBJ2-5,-,TGTGCCAGCAGCCAAGACCGCCAGTACTTC,CASSQDRQYF
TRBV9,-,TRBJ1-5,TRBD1,TGTGCCAGCAGCGCACCGGACAGGCGGACTAGCAATCAGCCCCAGCATTTT,CASSAPDRRTSNQPQHF
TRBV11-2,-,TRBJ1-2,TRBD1,TGTGCCAGCAGCTTAAAACAGGGGGGCTATGGCTACACCTTC,CASSLKQGGYGYTF
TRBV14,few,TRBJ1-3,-,TGTGCCAGCAGCCCAACGGGGAACACCATATATTTT,CASSPTGNTIYF
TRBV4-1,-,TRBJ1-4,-,TGCGCCAGCAGCATCCTACAGGACGCCTCTAATGAAAAACTGTTTTTT,CASSILQDASNEKLFF
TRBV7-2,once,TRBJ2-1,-,TGTGCCAGCAGCTTAGCGGCCCATCAGAAGAACAATGAGCAGTTCTTC,CASSLAAHQKNNEQFF
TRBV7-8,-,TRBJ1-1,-,TGTGCCAGCAGCTTGGGAGGGGATGAAGCTTTCTTT,CASSLGGDEAFF